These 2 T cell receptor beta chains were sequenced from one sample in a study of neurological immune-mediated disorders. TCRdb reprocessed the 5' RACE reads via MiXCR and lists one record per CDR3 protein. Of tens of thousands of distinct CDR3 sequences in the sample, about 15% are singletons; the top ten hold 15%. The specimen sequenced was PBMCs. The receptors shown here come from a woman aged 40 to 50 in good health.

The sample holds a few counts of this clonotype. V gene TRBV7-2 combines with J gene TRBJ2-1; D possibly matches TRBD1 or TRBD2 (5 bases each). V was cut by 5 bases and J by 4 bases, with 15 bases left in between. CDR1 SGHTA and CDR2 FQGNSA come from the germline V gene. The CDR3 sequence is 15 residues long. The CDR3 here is CASSPRDLGYNEQFF. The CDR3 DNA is TGTGCCAGCAGCCCAAGGGACCTCGGGTACAATGAGCAGTTCTTC. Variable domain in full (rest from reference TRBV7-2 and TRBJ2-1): GAGVSQSPSNKVTEKGKDVELRCDPISGHTALYWYRQSLGQGLEFLIYFQGNSAPDKSGLPSDRFSAERTGGSVSTLTIQRTQQEDSAVYLCASSPRDLGYNEQFFGPGTRLTVL.

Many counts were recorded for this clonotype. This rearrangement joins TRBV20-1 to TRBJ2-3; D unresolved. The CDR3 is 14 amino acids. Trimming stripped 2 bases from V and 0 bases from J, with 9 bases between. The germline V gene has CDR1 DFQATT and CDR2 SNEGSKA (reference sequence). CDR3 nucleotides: TGCAGTGCTAGACTTCCCGGGAGCACAGATACGCAGTATTTT. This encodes CSARLPGSTDTQYF.